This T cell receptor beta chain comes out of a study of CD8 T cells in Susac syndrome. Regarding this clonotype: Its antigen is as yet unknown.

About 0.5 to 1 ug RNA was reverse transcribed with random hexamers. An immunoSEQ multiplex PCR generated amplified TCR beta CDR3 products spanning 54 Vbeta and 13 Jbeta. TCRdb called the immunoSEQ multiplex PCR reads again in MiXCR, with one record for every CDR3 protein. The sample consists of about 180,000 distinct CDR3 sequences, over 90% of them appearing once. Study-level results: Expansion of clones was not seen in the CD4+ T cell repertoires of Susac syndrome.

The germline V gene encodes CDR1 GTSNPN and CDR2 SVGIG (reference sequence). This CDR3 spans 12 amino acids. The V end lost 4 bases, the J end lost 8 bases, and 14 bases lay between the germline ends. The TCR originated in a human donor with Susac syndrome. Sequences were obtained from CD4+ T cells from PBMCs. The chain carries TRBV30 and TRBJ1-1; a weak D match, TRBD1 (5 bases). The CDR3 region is CAWIWETEEAFF. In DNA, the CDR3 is TGTGCCTGGATCTGGGAGACAGAGGAAGCTTTCTTT.